A single sample gave rise to the 6 T cell receptor beta chains below, sequenced in a study of vaccination and CD4 T cells after COVID-19. Sample treatment: approximately 9-day PBMC culture with coronavirus spike peptide pools or control peptides (ViraFEST assay). These TCRs' antigens remain unknown. Researchers used the Oncomine TCR Beta short-read assay to sequence DNA from cultured CD4+ T cells. One entry per CDR3 protein results from TCRdb running MiXCR on the PCR reads. This repertoire shows some 8,400 distinct CDR3 sequences, about 31% found once; its top ten account for roughly 30%. Sequenced sample: cultured CD4+ T cells from blood. All receptors derive from a human donor with COVID-19.

The rearrangement uses TRBV7-6 and TRBJ2-7; D remains ambiguous. Germline CDR1 and CDR2: SGHVS and FNYEAQ. This CDR3 has 13 amino acids. Trimming cost V 3 bases and J 2 bases, with 8 bases left between them. CDR3 DNA: TGTGCCAGCAGCTTCTATCTCACCTACGAGCAGTACTTC. Its translation is CASSFYLTYEQYF.

A few counts support this clonotype. The chain joins TRBV10-2 to TRBJ1-2, with D hard to call. The CDR3 runs 13 residues. Germline V lookup: CDR1 WSHSY, CDR2 SAAADI. V was trimmed by 3 bases and J by 2 bases, leaving 7 bases between them. The CDR3 protein is CASSDERNYGYTF. CDR3 DNA: TGCGCCAGCAGTGATGAGAGGAACTATGGCTACACCTTC.

This rearrangement joins TRBV19 to TRBJ2-6, with TRBD2 matching over 10 bases. Germline CDR1 is LNHDA and CDR2 is SQIVND (reference sequence). CDR3 length equals 19 residues. The trim removed 2 bases at V and 2 bases at J, leaving 9 bases unmatched. Here the CDR3 DNA reads TGTGCCAGTAGTATAAGAACTAGCGGGGTCCTGGCTGGGGCCAACGTCCTGACTTTC. Translated, it gives CASSIRTSGVLAGANVLTF.

This chain uses TRBV11-3 with TRBJ2-1, with D uncertain. The CDR3 loop spans 16 amino acids. The germline V gene has CDR1 SGHNT and CDR2 YENEEA. Trimming pared 7 bases from V and 2 bases from J, leaving 18 bases between. In DNA form, the CDR3 reads TGTGCCAGCAACCCCACCGACTCCAGCACCTACAATGAGCAGTTCTTC. Protein sequence: CASNPTDSSTYNEQFF.

This clonotype was counted only a few times. The rearrangement joins TRBV7-9 to TRBJ1-5; D uncertain. CDR3 length: 12 amino acids. Germline CDR1 reads SEHNR; CDR2 reads FQNEAQ (reference sequence). The V end was cut by 1 base, the J end by 3 bases, with 1 base between. CDR3 protein: CASSLDNQPQHF. The CDR3 nucleotides read TGTGCCAGCAGCTTAGACAATCAGCCCCAGCATTTT.

This clonotype is medium-sized by share. V and J are TRBV27 and TRBJ1-5, with D tentatively TRBD1 (5 bases). Between the trimmed V and J ends, which lost 6 bases and 7 bases, there was a span of 10 bases. Germline V lookup: CDR1 MNHEY, CDR2 SMNVEV (reference sequence). The CDR3 has 12 residues. The CDR3 reads CASRRGGQPQHF. CDR3 bases: TGTGCCAGCAGGCGCGGGGGACAGCCCCAGCATTTT.